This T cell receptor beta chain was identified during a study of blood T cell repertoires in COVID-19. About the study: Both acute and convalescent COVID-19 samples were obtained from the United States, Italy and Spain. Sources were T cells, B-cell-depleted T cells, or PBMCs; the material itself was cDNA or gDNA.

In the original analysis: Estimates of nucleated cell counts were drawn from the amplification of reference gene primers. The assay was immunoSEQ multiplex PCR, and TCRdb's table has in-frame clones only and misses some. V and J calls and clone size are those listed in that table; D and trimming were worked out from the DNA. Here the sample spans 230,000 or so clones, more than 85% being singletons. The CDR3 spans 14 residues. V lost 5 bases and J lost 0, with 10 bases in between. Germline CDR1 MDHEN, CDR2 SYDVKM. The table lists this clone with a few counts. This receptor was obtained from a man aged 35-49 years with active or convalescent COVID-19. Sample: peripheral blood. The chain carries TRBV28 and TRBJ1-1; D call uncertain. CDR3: CASSPTAVNTEAFF. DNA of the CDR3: TGTGCCAGCAGTCCCACAGCTGTGAACACTGAAGCTTTCTTT.